A single sample is the source of the 16 T cell receptor beta chains below, sequenced in a study of neurological immune-mediated disorders. The time point: technical triplicate 3. TCRdb itself ran the 5' RACE reads through MiXCR, one entry per CDR3 protein. The sample lists fewer than 35,000 distinct CDR3 sequences, about a sixth seen once, with around 4.9% in the top ten. The sample comprised CD4+ T cells from blood. The receptors were sampled from a female donor with HTLV-1-associated myelopathy (HAM/TSP).

This clonotype came up many times. This rearrangement joins TRBV6-1 to TRBJ2-7, with TRBD2 identical over 9 bases. CDR3 size: 15 residues. V gave up 1 base and J gave up 3 bases; unmatched junction bases: 4. Germline V gene sequence: CDR1 MNHNS, CDR2 SASEGT. The CDR3 DNA sequence: TGTGCCAGCAGTGAAGGGAGCGGGGGGTTCTACGAGCAGTACTTC. Encoded protein: CASSEGSGGFYEQYF.

The gene calls are TRBV9 and TRBJ2-7; 10 nucleotides align to TRBD1. The CDR3 is 15 residues long. The junction had 5 bases not matched to a gene; V was cut back by 3 bases and J by 2 bases. Per germline, CDR1 SGDLS and CDR2 YYNGEE. The CDR3 nucleotides read TGTGCCAGCAGCGAGGGACAGGGGCCCCCCTACGAGCAGTACTTC. Its protein is CASSEGQGPPYEQYF.

This clonotype occurred many times. The chain uses TRBV6-2 or TRBV6-3 and TRBJ2-6; TRBD2 matches at 7 bases. Germline assignment: CDR1 MNHEY and CDR2 SVGEGT. CDR3 size: 19 residues. The trim removed 0 bases at V and 0 bases at J, leaving 8 bases unmatched. The CDR3 here is CASSYSKGREGSGANVLTF. CDR3 DNA: TGTGCCAGCAGTTACTCGAAAGGCAGGGAGGGCTCTGGGGCCAACGTCCTGACTTTC.

This chain uses TRBV20-1 with TRBJ2-3, with D tentatively TRBD1 (6 bases). The germline V gene has CDR1 DFQATT and CDR2 SNEGSKA (reference sequence). The CDR3 loop spans 13 amino acids. Trimming removed 0 bases from V and 3 bases from J, with 7 bases in between. As DNA, the CDR3 is TGCAGTGCTAGAGATCAGGGGACAGATACGCAGTATTTT. Its translation is CSARDQGTDTQYF.

In its sample, this clonotype is medium-sized. The rearrangement joins TRBV2 to TRBJ1-6; D remains ambiguous. This CDR3 has 15 amino acids. Germline V gives CDR1 SNHLY, CDR2 FYNNEI. V lost 6 bases to trimming and J lost 5 bases, with 14 bases between them. The CDR3 spells CASRSEGGNNSPLHF. CDR3 DNA sequence: TGTGCCAGCAGGAGCGAGGGCGGTAATAATTCACCCCTCCACTTT.

This clonotype was seen many times. This chain links TRBV5-1 with TRBJ2-1, with TRBD2 identical over 9 bases. The germline V gene has CDR1 SGHRS and CDR2 YFSETQ. The CDR3 extends over 16 amino acids. Germline trimming cut 3 bases from V and 7 bases from J; bases unmatched to any gene: 11. CDR3: CASSSVAGGPGNEQFF. The CDR3 nucleotides are TGCGCCAGCAGCTCCGTCGCGGGAGGGCCTGGAAATGAGCAGTTCTTC.

By share of the sample, this clonotype is medium-sized. The chain recombines TRBV28 with TRBJ2-3; D may correspond to TRBD1 or TRBD2 (5 bases each). There are 19 residues in the CDR3. V was trimmed by 5 bases and J by 0 bases, leaving 24 bases between them. Germline V gives CDR1 MDHEN, CDR2 SYDVKM. The CDR3 DNA sequence: TGTGCCAGCAGTGCTAGGAGGTGGACGGCGACAGAAAGCACAGATACGCAGTATTTT. Residues: CASSARRWTATESTDTQYF.

This clonotype was observed many times. One junction end does not reproduce the germline sequence, and a read error may be involved. This chain connects TRBV20-1 to TRBJ2-1; 9 bases agree with TRBD2. The CDR3 spans 16 residues. The V gene's germline CDR1 is DFQATT and CDR2 SNEGSKA (reference sequence). The CDR3 bases are TGCAGTGCGTTATTGGCCGGGACTAGCTCCCACAATGAGCAGTTCTTC. Its protein is CSALLAGTSSHNEQFF.

V and J are TRBV12-3 or TRBV12-4 and TRBJ2-5; 8 nucleotides agree with TRBD1. There are 14 residues in the CDR3. The J segment lost 3 bases and the V segment lost 5 bases, leaving 5 bases of the junction unmatched. CDR3 sequence reads: CASSDRGAKETQYF. For the CDR3, the DNA is TGTGCCAGCAGTGACAGGGGTGCTAAAGAGACCCAGTACTTC.

The chain employs TRBV18 and TRBJ1-2, with D possibly being TRBD1 (6 bases). V was trimmed by 2 bases and J by 5 bases, leaving 12 bases between them. CDR1 and CDR2 (germline): KGHSH, LQKENI. The CDR3 length is 14 residues. CDR3 region: CASSPSAGAYGYTF. The CDR3 nucleotides are TGTGCCAGCTCACCAAGTGCGGGGGCGTATGGCTACACCTTC. The full variable domain, its missing parts supplied by reference TRBV18 and TRBJ1-2, is NAGVMQNPRHLVRRRGQEARLRCSPMKGHSHVYWYRQLPEEGLKFMVYLQKENIIDESGMPKERFSAEFPKEGPSILRIQQVVRGDSAAYFCASSPSAGAYGYTFGSGTRLTVV.

The V call is TRBV7-2, the J call TRBJ2-5; weak D call: TRBD1 (6 bases). Germline-derived CDR1 and CDR2 are SGHTA and FQGNSA. This CDR3 comprises 16 residues. The V gene lost 0 bases and the J gene lost 7 bases, with 18 bases spanning the gap. CDR3 nucleotide sequence: TGTGCCAGCAGCTTAGCGTTCCGACAGGCTACGAGGACCCAGTACTTC. Protein product: CASSLAFRQATRTQYF.

This clonotype came up once. V gene TRBV7-9 combines with J gene TRBJ2-1; D is unresolved. The CDR3 loop spans 14 amino acids. Germline V gives CDR1 SEHNR, CDR2 FQNEAQ (reference sequence). The germline V and J ends were trimmed by 5 bases and 2 bases, with 10 bases remaining between them. CDR3 in amino acids: CASSLRVPYNEQFF. The CDR3 DNA reads TGTGCCAGCAGCCTCCGGGTCCCCTACAATGAGCAGTTCTTC.

This clonotype was detected many times. The genes are TRBV24-1 and TRBJ1-2; tentatively, D is TRBD1 (5 bases). There are 12 residues in the CDR3. CDR1 KGHDR and CDR2 SFDVKD come from the germline V gene. Trimming cost V 0 bases and J 7 bases, with 5 bases left between them. For the CDR3, the DNA is TGTGCCACCAGTGATTTGCAGGGTGGCTACACCTTC. Protein product: CATSDLQGGYTF.

This clonotype was picked up many times. The chain combines TRBV5-1 with TRBJ2-5; no reliable D call. The length of the CDR3 is 13 residues. The V gene lost 1 base and the J gene lost 2 bases, with 6 bases spanning the gap. Looked up from germline, CDR1 is SGHRS and CDR2 is YFSETQ. This chain's CDR3 is CASSLIHQETQYF. The CDR3 bases are TGCGCCAGCAGCTTGATTCATCAAGAGACCCAGTACTTC.

The V gene is TRBV11-3, the J gene TRBJ2-3; no firm D call. This CDR3 is 17 amino acids long. Germline V lookup: CDR1 SGHNT, CDR2 YENEEA. V lost 5 bases and J lost 2, with 20 bases in between. Written as DNA, the CDR3 is TGTGCCAGCAGCCCCGCACCCCCGGCGGACCACACAGATACGCAGTATTTT. Translated, it gives CASSPAPPADHTDTQYF.

This clonotype was detected ten times or more. CDR3 region: CASSQPRAGGLYEQYF. Written as DNA, the CDR3 is TGTGCCAGCAGCCAGCCTCGGGCGGGAGGGTTGTACGAGCAGTACTTC. The chain links TRBV5-8 to TRBJ2-7; 9 bases are a match to TRBD2. This CDR3 contains 16 residues. The trim removed 4 bases at V and 4 bases at J, leaving 12 bases unmatched. Germline CDR1 reads SGHTS; CDR2 reads YDEGEE.